This T cell receptor beta chain comes out of a study of shared clonotypes between healthy human individuals. TCRdb's table, derived via immunoSEQ multiplex PCR, lists solely in-frame clones and lacks some. The sample shows 1.4 million to 1.5 million clones, roughly 96% of them seen only once. V lost 4 bases and J 4 bases, leaving 8 bases between the germline ends. CDR3 size: 13 residues. CDR1 and CDR2 (germline): WSHSY, SAAADI. The V gene is TRBV10-2, the J gene TRBJ2-4, with D unresolved. The clonotype originates from a man aged 25 to 40 in good health. Sequencing was done on a sample of naive CD4+ T cells sorted from blood. Indicated subset: CD45RA+ positively selected. The CDR3 DNA follows: TGCGCCAGCAGTGGGTCAGGAAAAAACATTCAGTACTTC. Protein sequence: CASSGSGKNIQYF.